This T cell receptor beta chain was captured in a study of T cells in Graves' hyperthyroidism and ophthalmopathy. Overall study findings and caveats: A model of 13 V-J features distinguished ophthalmopathy from stable hyperthyroidism.

The CDR3 totals 16 residues. Germline V gene sequence: CDR1 SGHAT, CDR2 FQNNGV. Trimming at V came to 1 base and at J to 4 bases, leaving 7 bases not matched to a gene. There are many counts of this clonotype. No antigen is known for it. TCR beta CDR3 regions were amplified from RNA. HTBI primers were used for first-round RT-PCR of the TCR CDR3. TCRdb ran MiXCR on the multiplex PCR reads and lists one entry per CDR3 protein. This sample has around 380,000 distinct CDR3 sequences, with less than 15% found just once. The sequenced sample was blood. V gene TRBV11-2 combines with J gene TRBJ1-5; 7 bases align to TRBD1. The TCR was taken from a man aged 25 to 40 with Graves' hyperthyroidism that later progressed to Graves' ophthalmopathy. In nucleotides, the CDR3 is TGTGCCAGCAGCTTAGGAGACAGGGTCTTAAATCAGCCCCAGCATTTT. It encodes CASSLGDRVLNQPQHF.